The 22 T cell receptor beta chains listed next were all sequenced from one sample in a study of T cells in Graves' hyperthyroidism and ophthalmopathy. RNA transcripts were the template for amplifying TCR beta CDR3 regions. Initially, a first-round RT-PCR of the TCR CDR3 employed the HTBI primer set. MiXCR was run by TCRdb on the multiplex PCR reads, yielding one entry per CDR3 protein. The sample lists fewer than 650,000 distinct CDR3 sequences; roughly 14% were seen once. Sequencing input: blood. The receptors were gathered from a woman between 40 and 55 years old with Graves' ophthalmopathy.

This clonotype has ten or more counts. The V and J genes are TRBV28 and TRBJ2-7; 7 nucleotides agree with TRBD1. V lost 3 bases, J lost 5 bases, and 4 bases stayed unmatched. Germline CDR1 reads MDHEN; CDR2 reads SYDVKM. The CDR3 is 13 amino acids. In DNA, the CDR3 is TGTGCCAGCAGTTTCGACAGGGAGCACGAGCAGTACTTC. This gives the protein CASSFDREHEQYF.

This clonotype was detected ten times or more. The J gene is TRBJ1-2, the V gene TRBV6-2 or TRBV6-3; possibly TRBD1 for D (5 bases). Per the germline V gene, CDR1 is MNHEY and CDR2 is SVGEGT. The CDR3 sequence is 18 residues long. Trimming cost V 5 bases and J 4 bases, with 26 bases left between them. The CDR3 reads CASSPHEDTGTQIYGYTF. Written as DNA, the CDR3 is TGTGCCAGCAGTCCCCACGAAGACACCGGGACCCAAATCTATGGCTACACCTTC.

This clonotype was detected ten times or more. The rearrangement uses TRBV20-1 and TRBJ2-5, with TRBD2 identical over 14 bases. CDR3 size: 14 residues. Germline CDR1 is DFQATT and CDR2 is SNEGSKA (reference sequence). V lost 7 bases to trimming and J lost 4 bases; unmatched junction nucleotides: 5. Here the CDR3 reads CSVPGLAGGETQYF. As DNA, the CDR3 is TGCAGTGTCCCTGGACTAGCGGGAGGAGAGACCCAGTACTTC.

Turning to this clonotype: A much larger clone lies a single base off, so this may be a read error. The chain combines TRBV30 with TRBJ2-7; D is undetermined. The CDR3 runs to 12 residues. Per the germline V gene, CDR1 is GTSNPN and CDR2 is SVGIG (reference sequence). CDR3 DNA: TGTGCCTGGAGTTTAGGTGGCTACGAGCAGCACTTC. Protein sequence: CAWSLGGYEQHF.

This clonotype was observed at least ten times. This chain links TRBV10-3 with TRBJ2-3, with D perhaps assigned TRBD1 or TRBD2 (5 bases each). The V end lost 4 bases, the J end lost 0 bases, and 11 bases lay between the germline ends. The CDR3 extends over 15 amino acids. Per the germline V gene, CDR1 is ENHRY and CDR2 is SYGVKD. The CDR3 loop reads CAISVNGDSTDTQYF. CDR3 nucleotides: TGTGCCATCAGTGTAAATGGGGACAGCACAGATACGCAGTATTTT.

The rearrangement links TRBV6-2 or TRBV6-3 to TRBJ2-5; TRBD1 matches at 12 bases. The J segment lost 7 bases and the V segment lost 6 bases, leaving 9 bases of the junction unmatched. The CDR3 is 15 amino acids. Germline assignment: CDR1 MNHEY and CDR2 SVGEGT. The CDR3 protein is CASSPGTGGGGTQYF. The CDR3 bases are TGTGCCAGCAGCCCCGGGACAGGGGGCGGAGGGACCCAGTACTTC.

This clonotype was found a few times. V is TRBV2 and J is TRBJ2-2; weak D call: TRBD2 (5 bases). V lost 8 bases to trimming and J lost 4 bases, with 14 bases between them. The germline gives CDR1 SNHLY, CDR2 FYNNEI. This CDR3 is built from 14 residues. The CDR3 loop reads CASRRTLGTGELFF. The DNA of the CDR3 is TGTGCCAGCCGCAGGACTCTGGGCACCGGGGAGCTGTTTTTT. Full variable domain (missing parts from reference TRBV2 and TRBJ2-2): EPEVTQTPSHQVTQMGQEVILRCVPISNHLYFYWYRQILGQKVEFLVSFYNNEISEKSEIFDDQFSVERPDGSNFTLKIRSTKLEDSAMYFCASRRTLGTGELFFGEGSRLTVL.

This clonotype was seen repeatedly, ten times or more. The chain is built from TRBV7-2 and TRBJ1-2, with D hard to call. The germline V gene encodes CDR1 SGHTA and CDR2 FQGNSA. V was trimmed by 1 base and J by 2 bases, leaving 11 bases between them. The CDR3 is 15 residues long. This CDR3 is CASSLGGGQNYGYTF. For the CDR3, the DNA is TGTGCCAGCAGCTTAGGGGGTGGGCAGAACTATGGCTACACCTTC.

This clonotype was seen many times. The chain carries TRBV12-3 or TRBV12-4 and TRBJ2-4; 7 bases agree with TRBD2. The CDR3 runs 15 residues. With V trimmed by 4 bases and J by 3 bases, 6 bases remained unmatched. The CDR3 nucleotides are TGTGCCAGCAGTTCGCTTTCGGGAGGCAAAAACATTCAGTACTTC. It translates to CASSSLSGGKNIQYF.

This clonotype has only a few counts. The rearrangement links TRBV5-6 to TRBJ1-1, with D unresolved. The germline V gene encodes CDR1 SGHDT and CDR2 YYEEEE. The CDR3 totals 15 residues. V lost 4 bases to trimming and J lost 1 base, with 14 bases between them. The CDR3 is CASSPEGVGNTEAFF. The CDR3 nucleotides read TGTGCCAGCAGCCCGGAAGGCGTGGGGAACACTGAAGCTTTCTTT.

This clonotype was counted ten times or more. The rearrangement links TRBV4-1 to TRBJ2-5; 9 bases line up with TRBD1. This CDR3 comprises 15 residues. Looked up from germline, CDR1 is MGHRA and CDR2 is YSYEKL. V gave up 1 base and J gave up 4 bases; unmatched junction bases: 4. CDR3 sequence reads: CASSQGGTGSETQYF. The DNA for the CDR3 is TGCGCCAGCAGCCAAGGTGGGACAGGGTCAGAGACCCAGTACTTC.

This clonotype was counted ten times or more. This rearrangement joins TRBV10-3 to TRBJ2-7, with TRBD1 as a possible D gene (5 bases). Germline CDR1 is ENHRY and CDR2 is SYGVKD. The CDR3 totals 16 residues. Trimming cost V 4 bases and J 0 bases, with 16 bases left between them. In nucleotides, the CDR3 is TGTGCCATCAGTGTACGACAAAGGACAAGCTCCTACGAGCAGTACTTC. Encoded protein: CAISVRQRTSSYEQYF.

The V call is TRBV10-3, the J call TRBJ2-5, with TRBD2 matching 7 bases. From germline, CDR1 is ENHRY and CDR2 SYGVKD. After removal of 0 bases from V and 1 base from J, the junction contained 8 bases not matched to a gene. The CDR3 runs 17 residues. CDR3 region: CAISESWGGDIQETQYF. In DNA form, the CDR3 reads TGTGCCATCAGTGAGTCTTGGGGGGGAGACATCCAAGAGACCCAGTACTTC.

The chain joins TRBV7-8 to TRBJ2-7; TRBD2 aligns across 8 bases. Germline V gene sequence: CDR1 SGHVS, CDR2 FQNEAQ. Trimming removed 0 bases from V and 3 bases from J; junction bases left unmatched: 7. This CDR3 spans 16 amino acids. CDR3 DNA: TGTGCCAGCAGCTTAGCGCCAACGGGAGGGGGCTACGAGCAGTACTTC. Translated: CASSLAPTGGGYEQYF.

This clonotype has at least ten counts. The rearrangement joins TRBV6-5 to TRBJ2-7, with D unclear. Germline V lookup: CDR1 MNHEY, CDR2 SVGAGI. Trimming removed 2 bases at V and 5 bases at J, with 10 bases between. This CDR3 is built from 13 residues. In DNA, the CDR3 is TGTGCCAGCAGTTACCGTCTGTATAACGAGCAGTACTTC. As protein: CASSYRLYNEQYF.

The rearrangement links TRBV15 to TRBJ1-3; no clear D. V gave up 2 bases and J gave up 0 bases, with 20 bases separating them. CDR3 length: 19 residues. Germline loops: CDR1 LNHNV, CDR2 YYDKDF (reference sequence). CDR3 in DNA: TGTGCCACCAGCAGATTCCTGGGTTGGGCGCAGAGCTCTGGAAACACCATATATTTT. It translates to CATSRFLGWAQSSGNTIYF.

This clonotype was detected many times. The DNA for the CDR3 is TGTGCCACCGGGCCGGGCTCCGGGCTTAAGCCCCAGCATTTT. The encoded protein is CATGPGSGLKPQHF. This chain uses TRBV6-2 or TRBV6-3 with TRBJ1-5, with D unclear. Trimming cost V 10 bases and J 8 bases, with 21 bases left between them. Germline assignment: CDR1 MNHEY and CDR2 SVGEGT. This CDR3 is 14 amino acids long.

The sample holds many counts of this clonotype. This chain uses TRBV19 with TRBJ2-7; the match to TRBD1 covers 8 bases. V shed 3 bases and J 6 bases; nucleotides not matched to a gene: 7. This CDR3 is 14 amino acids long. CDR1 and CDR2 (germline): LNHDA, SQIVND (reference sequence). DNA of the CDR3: TGTGCCAGTAGTATGGAGATAGGGACAGGCGAGCAGTACTTC. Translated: CASSMEIGTGEQYF. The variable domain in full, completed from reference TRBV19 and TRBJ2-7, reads DGGITQSPKYLFRKEGQNVTLSCEQNLNHDAMYWYRQDPGQGLRLIYYSQIVNDFQKGDIAEGYSVSREKKESFPLTVTSAQKNPTAFYLCASSMEIGTGEQYFGPGTRLTVT.

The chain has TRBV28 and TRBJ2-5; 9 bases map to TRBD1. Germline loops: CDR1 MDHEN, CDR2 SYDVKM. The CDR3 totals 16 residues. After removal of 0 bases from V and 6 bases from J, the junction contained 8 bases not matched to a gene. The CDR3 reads CASSLWTGGKFKTQYF. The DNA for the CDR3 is TGTGCCAGCAGTTTATGGACAGGGGGGAAATTTAAGACCCAGTACTTC.

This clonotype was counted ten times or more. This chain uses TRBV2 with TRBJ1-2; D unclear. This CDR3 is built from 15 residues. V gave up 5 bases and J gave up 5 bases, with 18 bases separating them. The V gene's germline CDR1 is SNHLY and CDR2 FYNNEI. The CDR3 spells CASSSPLGQLYGYTF. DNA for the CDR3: TGTGCCAGCAGTTCACCCCTCGGGCAGCTATATGGCTACACCTTC.

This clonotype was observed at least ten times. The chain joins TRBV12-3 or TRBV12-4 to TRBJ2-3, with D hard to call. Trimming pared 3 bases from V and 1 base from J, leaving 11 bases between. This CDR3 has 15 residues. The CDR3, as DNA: TGTGCCAGCAGTTTCCTAGTGTGGGGCACAGATACGCAGTATTTT. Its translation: CASSFLVWGTDTQYF.

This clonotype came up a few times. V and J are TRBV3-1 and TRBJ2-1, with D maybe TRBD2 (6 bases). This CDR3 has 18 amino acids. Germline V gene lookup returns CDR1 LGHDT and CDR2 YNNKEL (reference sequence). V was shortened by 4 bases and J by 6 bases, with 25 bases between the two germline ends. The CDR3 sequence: CASSLISRVKGGRNEQFF. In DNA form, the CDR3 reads TGTGCCAGCAGCCTCATAAGCCGAGTAAAGGGAGGCCGCAATGAGCAGTTCTTC.